These T cell receptor beta chains were read from a single sample in a study of blood T cell repertoires in COVID-19. The repertoire was sequenced with immunoSEQ multiplex PCR; TCRdb's copy has only in-frame clones and lacks some. This table has hundreds of thousands of clones, about 88% appearing once. The specimen was PBMCs or T cells enriched from blood (not recorded which). The receptors originated from a woman aged 60 to 75 in a cohort exposed to, infected with or recovered from COVID-19 (not recorded which). CDR3s include the opening cysteine and the closing phenylalanine or tryptophan. Fields, in order: V gene, clone size, D gene, J gene, CDR3 protein, CDR3 DNA. D genes are given only for firm matches. Expanded clones are given a class, and other clones once, few, many or no size at all.

TRBV28	.	TRBD2	TRBJ2-7	CASSFKLAGLSYEQYF	TGTGCCAGCAGTTTCAAATTAGCGGGGTTGTCCTACGAGCAGTACTTC
TRBV6-5	.	.	TRBJ1-2	CASQGGGVRSGYTF	TGTGCCAGCCAGGGTGGCGGGGTTCGTAGTGGCTACACCTTC
TRBV6-5	few	TRBD1	TRBJ1-2	CASSYSKQGLNGYTF	TGTGCCAGCAGTTACTCGAAACAGGGGTTGAATGGCTACACCTTC
TRBV27	.	TRBD2	TRBJ2-3	CASSSPGLALTDTQYF	TGTGCCAGCAGTTCCCCCGGACTAGCGCTCACAGATACGCAGTATTTT
TRBV28	once	TRBD1	TRBJ2-1	CASLLPGQGGGEQFF	TGTGCCAGCTTACTCCCTGGACAGGGGGGTGGGGAGCAGTTCTTC
TRBV6-2/TRBV6-3	.	.	TRBJ2-7	CASSRYSYEQYF	TGTGCCAGCAGTCGTTACTCCTACGAGCAGTACTTC
TRBV2	.	TRBD1	TRBJ1-2	CASSVEQGYYANYGYTF	TGTGCCAGCAGTGTAGAACAGGGGTACTACGCTAACTATGGCTACACCTTC
TRBV28	once	TRBD2	TRBJ2-7	CASSSPSSSGYEQYF	TGTGCCAGCAGTAGCCCCAGTTCTAGCGGATACGAGCAGTACTTC
TRBV5-4	.	.	TRBJ1-4	CASSLKTDNEKLFF	TGTGCCAGCAGCTTAAAGACAGACAATGAAAAACTGTTTTTT
TRBV6-2/TRBV6-3	.	.	TRBJ2-1	CASSYRGQSYNEQFF	TGTGCCAGCAGTTACAGGGGCCAATCCTACAATGAGCAGTTCTTC
TRBV9	.	TRBD2	TRBJ2-2	CASSVGGLATGELFF	TGTGCCAGCAGCGTAGGGGGACTAGCGACCGGGGAGCTGTTTTTT
TRBV29-1	.	.	TRBJ2-1	CSVASRVNEQFF	TGCAGCGTTGCATCCAGGGTCAATGAGCAGTTCTTC
TRBV28	.	TRBD1	TRBJ1-4	CASSSRGNEKLFF	TGTGCCAGCAGTTCCAGGGGGAATGAAAAACTGTTTTTT